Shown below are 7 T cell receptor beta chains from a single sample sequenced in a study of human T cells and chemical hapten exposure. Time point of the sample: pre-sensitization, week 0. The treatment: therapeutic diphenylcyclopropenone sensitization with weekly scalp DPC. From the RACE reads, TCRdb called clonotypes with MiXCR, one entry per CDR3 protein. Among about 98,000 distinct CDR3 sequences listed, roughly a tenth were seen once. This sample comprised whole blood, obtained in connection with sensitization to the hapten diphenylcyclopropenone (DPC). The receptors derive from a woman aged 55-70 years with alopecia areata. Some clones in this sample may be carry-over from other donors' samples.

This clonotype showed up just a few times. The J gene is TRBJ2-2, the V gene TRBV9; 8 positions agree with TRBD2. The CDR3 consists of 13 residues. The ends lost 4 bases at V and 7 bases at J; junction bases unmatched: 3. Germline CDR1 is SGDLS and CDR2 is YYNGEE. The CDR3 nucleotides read TGTGCCAGCAGCTTAGCGGGGTTCGGGGAGCTGTTTTTT. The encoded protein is CASSLAGFGELFF.

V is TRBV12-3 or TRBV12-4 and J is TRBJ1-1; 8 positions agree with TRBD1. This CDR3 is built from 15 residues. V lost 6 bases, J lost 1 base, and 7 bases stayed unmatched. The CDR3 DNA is TGTGCCAGCAGACCAACAGGGGGTTCGAACACTGAAGCTTTCTTT. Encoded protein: CASRPTGGSNTEAFF.

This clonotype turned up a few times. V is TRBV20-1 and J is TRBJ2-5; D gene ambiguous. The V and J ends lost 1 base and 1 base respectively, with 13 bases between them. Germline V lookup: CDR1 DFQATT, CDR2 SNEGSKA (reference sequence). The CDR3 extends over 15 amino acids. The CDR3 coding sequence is TGCAGTGCTAGAGTCTTTGGGTGGGGCCAAGAGACCCAGTACTTC. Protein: CSARVFGWGQETQYF.

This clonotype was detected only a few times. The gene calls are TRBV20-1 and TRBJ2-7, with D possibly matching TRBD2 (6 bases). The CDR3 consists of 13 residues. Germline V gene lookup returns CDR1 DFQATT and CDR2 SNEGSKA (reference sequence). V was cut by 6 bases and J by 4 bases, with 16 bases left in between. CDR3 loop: CSATGTGFYEQYF. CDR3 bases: TGCAGTGCAACCGGGACTGGATTTTACGAGCAGTACTTC.

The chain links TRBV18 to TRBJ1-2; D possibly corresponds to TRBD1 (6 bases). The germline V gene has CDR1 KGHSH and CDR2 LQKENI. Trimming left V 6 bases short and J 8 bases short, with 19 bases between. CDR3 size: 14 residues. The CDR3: CASSPSGTTGGYTF. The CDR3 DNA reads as TGTGCCAGCTCGCCTTCCGGGACAACGGGAGGCTACACCTTC.

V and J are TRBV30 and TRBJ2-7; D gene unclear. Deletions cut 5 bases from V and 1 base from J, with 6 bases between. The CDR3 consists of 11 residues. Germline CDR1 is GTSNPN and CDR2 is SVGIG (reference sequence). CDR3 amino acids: CAWGHSYEQYF. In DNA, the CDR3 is TGTGCCTGGGGGCATTCCTACGAGCAGTACTTC.

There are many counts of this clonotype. CDR3 DNA: TGTGCCACATGGGCGGGGACTAGCCCCTACGAGCAGTACTTC. As protein: CATWAGTSPYEQYF. The rearrangement uses TRBV19 and TRBJ2-7, with 9 bases that match TRBD2. With 10 bases clipped from V and 2 bases from J, the junction kept 9 bases outside the gene matches. CDR1 and CDR2 from the germline V gene are LNHDA and SQIVND (reference sequence). The CDR3 consists of 14 residues.